Described below is a single TCR beta chain sequence and its context. In the original workflow: From reference gene primer amplification, estimates of nucleated cell counts were derived. Data came from immunoSEQ multiplex PCR; TCRdb stores just in-frame clones and leaves some out. That table supplies the V and J calls and clone size; D and trimming were determined from the DNA. This sample has some 700,000 clones, with 85% to 90% found just once. This sample stems from a study of blood T cell repertoires in COVID-19. The germline gives CDR1 MNHEY, CDR2 SVGAGI. CDR3 size: 13 residues. The V end lost 6 bases, the J end lost 7 bases, and 10 bases lay between the germline ends.

The receptor was derived from a young woman with acute or convalescent COVID-19. The gene calls are TRBV6-5 and TRBJ1-6, with a tentative D call TRBD1 (6 bases). The specimen sequenced was peripheral blood. CDR3 region: CASRQGSNSPLHF. CDR3 coding DNA: TGTGCCAGCAGACAGGGTTCCAATTCACCCCTCCACTTT.